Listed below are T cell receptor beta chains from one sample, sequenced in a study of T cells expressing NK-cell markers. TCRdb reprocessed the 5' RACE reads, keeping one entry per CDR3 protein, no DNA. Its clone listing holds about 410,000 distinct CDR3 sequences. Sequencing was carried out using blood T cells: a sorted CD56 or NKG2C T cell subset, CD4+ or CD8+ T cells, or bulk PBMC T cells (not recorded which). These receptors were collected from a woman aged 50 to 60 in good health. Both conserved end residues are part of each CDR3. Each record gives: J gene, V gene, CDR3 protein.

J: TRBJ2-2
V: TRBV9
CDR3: CASSPGSWLAGVSGELFF

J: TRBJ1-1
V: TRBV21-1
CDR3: CASSKLRHLNTEAFF

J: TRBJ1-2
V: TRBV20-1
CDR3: CSAGGQGLNYGYTF

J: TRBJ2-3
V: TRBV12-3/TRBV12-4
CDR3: CASSPRTSGSGADTQYF

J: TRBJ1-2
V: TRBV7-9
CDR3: CASSLGGLLGGYTF

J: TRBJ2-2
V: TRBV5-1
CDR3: CASSFLAGANTGELFF

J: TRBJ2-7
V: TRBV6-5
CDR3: CASSLAAGSYEQYF

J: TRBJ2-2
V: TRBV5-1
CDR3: CASSLKVGNTGELFF

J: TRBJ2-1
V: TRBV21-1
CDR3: CASGTPNRAVSLRDNEQFF

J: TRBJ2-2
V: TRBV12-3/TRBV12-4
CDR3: CASSTQLRDTGELFF

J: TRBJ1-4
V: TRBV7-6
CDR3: CASSLAYQGKGEKLFF

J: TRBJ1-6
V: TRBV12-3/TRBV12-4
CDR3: CASSLRGPLNSPLHF

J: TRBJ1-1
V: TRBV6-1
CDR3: CASRGTAPNTEAFF

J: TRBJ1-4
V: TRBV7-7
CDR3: CASSPTPAHGHTLPKLFF

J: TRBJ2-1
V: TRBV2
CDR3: CASTGDGLNEQFF

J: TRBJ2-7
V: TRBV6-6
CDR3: CASTPGQLYEQYF

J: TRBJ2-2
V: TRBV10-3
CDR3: CATAREVNTGELFF

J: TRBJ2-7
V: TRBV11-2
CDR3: CASSLIVNEQYF

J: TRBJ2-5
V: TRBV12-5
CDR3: CASGPYKPTEGQETQYF

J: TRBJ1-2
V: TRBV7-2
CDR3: CASSLVGGKGTTGYTF

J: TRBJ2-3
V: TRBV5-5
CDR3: CASSLAARDTDTQYF

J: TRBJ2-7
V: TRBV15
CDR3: CATSRGQLYEQYF

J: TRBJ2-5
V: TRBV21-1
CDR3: CASRGTGGNQETQYF

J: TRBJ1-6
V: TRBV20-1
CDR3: CSAKTGGAYNSPLHF

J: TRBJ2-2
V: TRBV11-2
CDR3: CASSLQGGTSTGELFF

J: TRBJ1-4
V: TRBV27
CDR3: CASSSAGDPNEKLFF

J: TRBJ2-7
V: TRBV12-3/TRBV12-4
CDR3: CASRPVGAWEQYF

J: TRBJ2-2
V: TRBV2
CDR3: CASSEVSGTGELFF

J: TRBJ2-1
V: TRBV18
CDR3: CASSPLQTSGSGNEQFF

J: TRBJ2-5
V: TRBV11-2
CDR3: CASSFRLAGKETQYF

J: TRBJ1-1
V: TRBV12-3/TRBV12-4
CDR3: CASSPRQGLSAEAFF

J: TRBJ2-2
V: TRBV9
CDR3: CASSVSGKNTGELFF

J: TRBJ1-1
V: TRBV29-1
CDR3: CSVDIVGGLTEAFF

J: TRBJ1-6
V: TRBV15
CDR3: CATSRAGGPGGSPLHF

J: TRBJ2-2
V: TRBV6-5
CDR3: CASRKSGGNTGELFF

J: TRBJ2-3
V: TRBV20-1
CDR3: CSARGMEGLAGTQYF

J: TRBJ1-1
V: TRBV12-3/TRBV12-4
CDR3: CASSLRTMYTEAFF

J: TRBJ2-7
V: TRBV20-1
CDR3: CSARRDRVYEQYF

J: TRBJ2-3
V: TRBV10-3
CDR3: CAITSGSPSRTDTQYF

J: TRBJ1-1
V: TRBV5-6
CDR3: CASSLVDRQNTEAFF

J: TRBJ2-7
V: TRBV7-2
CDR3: CASSRLAAYEQYF

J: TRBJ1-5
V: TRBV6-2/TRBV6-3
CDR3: CASSPGTAYQPQHF

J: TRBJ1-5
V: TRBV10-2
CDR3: CASRDEGAPQPQHF

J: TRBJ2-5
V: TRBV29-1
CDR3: CSVEPWDRVGETQYF

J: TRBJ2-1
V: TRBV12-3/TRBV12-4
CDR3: CASSPGLAGVEQFF

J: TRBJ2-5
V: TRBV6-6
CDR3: CASSTPGQKETQYF